This TCR beta chain was identified in a study of cytomegalovirus exposure and HLA in healthy donors. Germline-derived CDR1 and CDR2 are SGHTA and FQGTGA. V lost 0 bases to trimming and J lost 7 bases; unmatched junction nucleotides: 6. The CDR3 runs to 15 residues. Researchers ran the PCR with 60 Vbeta and 13 Jbeta primers. Sequencing used immunoSEQ multiplex PCR; TCRdb keeps in-frame clones, though not all of them. This sample contains around 51,000 clones. The sequenced material came from PBMCs. The chain couples TRBV7-3 to TRBJ2-1, with TRBD2 matching 7 bases. The source of this sequence is a man aged 40-49 years in good health and CMV-seropositive. The CDR3, as DNA: TGTGCCAGCAGCTTAACAGCGGGGCTTATGAATGAGCAGTTCTTC. The encoded protein is CASSLTAGLMNEQFF. Full variable domain (rest looked up from reference TRBV7-3 and TRBJ2-1): GAGVSQTPSNKVTEKGKYVELRCDPISGHTALYWYRQSLGQGPEFLIYFQGTGAADDSGLPNDRFFAVRPEGSVSTLKIQRTERGDSAVYLCASSLTAGLMNEQFFGPGTRLTVL.